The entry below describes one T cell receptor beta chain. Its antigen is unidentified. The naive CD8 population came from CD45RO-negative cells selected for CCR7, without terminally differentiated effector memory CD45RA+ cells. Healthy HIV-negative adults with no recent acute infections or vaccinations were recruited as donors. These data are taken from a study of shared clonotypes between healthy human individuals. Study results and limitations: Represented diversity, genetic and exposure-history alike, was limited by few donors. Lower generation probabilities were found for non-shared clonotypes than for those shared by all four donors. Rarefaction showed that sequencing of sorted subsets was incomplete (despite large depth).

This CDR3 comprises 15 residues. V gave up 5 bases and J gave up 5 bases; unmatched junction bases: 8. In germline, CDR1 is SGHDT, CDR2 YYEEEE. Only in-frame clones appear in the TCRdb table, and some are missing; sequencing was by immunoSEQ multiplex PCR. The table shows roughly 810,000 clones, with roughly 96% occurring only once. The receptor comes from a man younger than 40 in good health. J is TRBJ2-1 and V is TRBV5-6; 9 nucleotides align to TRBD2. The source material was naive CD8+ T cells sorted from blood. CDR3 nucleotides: TGTGCCAGCAGGTCTGGGCTAGCGGGGAACAATGAGCAGTTCTTC. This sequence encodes CASRSGLAGNNEQFF.